The entry that follows covers one T cell receptor beta chain sequence. The antigen is undetermined. This sample is drawn from a study of response to subunit inactivated influenza vaccine. The study's findings and limits: A suggestion made by the authors is that each seasonal influenza vaccination recruits few new T cells.

TCRdb reprocessed the RT-PCR reads with MiXCR, giving one entry per CDR3 protein. The sample shows about 700,000 distinct CDR3 sequences, about 15% of them seen only once. The CDR3 consists of 13 residues. Germline assignment: CDR1 SNHLY and CDR2 FYNNEI. The germline V and J ends were trimmed by 10 bases and 2 bases, with 15 bases remaining between them. This TCR was recovered from a man aged 45-65 years who received an inactivated influenza vaccine. The source material was PBMCs from blood, sampled less than 15 days before vaccination. This chain joins TRBV2 and TRBJ2-7, with D uncertain. The CDR3 reads CAIGRTVAYEQYF. The CDR3 DNA reads TGTGCCATCGGCAGGACGGTGGCCTACGAGCAGTACTTC.